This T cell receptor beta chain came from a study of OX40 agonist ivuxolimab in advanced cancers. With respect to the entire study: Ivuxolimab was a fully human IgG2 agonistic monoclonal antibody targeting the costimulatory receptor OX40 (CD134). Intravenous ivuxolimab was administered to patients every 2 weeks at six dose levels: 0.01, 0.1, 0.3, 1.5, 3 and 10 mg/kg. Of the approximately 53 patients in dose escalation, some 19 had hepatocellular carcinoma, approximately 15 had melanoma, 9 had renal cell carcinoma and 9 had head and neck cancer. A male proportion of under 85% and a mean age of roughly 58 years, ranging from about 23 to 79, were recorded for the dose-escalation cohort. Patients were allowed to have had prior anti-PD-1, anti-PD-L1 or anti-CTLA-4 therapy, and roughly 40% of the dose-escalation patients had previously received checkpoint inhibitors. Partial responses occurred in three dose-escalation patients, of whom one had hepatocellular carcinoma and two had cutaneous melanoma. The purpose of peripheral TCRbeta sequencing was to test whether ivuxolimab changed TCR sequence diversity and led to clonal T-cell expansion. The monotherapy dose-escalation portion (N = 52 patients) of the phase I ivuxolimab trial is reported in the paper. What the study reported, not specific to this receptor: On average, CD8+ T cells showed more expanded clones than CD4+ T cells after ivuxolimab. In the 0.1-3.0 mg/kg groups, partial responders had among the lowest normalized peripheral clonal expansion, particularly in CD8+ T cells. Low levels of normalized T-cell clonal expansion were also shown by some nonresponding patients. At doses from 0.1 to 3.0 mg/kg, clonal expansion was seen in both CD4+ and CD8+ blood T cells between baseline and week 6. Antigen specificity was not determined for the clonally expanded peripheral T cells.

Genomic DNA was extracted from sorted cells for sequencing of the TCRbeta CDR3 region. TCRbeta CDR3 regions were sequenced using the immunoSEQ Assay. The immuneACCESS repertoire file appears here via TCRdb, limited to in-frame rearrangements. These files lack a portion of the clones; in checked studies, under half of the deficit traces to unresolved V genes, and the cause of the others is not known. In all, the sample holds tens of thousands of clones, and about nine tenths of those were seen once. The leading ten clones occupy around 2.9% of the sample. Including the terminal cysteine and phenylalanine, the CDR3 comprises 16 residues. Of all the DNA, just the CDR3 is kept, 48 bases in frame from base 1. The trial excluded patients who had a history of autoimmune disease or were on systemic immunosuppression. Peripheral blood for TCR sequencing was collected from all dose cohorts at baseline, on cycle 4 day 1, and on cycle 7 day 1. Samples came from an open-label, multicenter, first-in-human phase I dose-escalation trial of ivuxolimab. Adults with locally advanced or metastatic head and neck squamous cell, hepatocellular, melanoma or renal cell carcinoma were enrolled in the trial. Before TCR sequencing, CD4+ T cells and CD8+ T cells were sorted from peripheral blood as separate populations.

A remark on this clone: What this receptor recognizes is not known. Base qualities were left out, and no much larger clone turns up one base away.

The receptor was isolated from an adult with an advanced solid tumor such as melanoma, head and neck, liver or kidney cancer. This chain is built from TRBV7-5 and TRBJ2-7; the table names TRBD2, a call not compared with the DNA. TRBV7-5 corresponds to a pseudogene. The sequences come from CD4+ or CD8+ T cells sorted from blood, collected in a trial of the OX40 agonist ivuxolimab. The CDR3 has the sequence CARSSGNPPSSYEQYF. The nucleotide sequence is TGTGCCAGAAGCTCCGGGAACCCTCCGAGCTCCTACGAGCAGTACTTC.